This TCR beta chain was profiled in a study of CD8+CD57+ T cells in acquired aplastic anemia. Germline lookup yields CDR1 SGHVS and CDR2 FNYEAQ. The CDR3 contains 16 residues. The germline V and J ends were trimmed by 5 bases and 0 bases, with 13 bases remaining between them. According to the study, genomic DNA was the template for TCR beta VDJ and CDR3 profiling. One entry per CDR3 protein, called by TCRdb with MiXCR from the reads. The sample lists roughly 280,000 distinct CDR3 sequences; around three fifths were seen once. This clonotype came up a few times. An expansion of CD8+CD57+ cells by flow cytometry had been shown in patients chosen for sequencing.

The TCR originated in a human donor with aplastic anemia. Sequencing was performed on sorted CD4+, CD8+, or CD8+CD57+ T cells (not recorded which) from PBMCs. V and J are TRBV7-6 and TRBJ2-2, with a possible D match to TRBD2 (5 bases). DNA for the CDR3: TGTGCCAGCAGCCCGAGGGCCAATACGAACACCGGGGAGCTGTTTTTT. This translates into CASSPRANTNTGELFF.